A selection of T cell receptor beta chains follows, all from one sample in a study of blood T cell repertoires in COVID-19. TCRdb keeps only in-frame clones here, not all; method: immunoSEQ multiplex PCR. Altogether a few hundred thousand clones are present, around 91% being singletons, with the ten largest covering 2% to 2.5%. The sequenced sample consisted of peripheral blood. These receptors all come from a woman in her sixties or seventies with COVID-19, enrolled during active disease. Both conserved end residues are part of each CDR3. The order of the fields is D gene, J gene, V gene, clone size, CDR3 protein, CDR3 DNA. A D gene is named only where the DNA matches it firmly. Some rows mark clone size as missing; the rest say once, few, many or name a class of expanded clone.

D: -; J: TRBJ1-2; V: TRBV4-1; size: -; CDR3: CASSQQTSHGYTF; DNA: TGCGCCAGCAGCCAACAGACATCCCATGGCTACACCTTC
D: TRBD1; J: TRBJ1-6; V: TRBV5-6; size: -; CDR3: CASSFWDRYNSPLHF; DNA: TGTGCCAGCAGCTTCTGGGACAGGTATAATTCACCCCTCCACTTT
D: -; J: TRBJ2-1; V: TRBV15; size: -; CDR3: CATSREDRYNEQFF; DNA: TGTGCCACCAGCAGAGAGGACAGATACAATGAGCAGTTCTTC
D: TRBD1; J: TRBJ1-3; V: TRBV10-3; size: -; CDR3: CAIRHGQDDTIYF; DNA: TGTGCCATCAGACATGGACAGGATGACACCATATATTTT
D: -; J: TRBJ2-2; V: TRBV20-1; size: -; CDR3: CSVLSAGELFF; DNA: TGCAGTGTCCTGTCTGCCGGGGAGCTGTTTTTT
D: TRBD1; J: TRBJ1-2; V: TRBV7-9; size: -; CDR3: CASSLTGGPYGYTF; DNA: TGTGCCAGCAGCTTGACAGGGGGCCCCTATGGCTACACCTTC
D: TRBD1; J: TRBJ1-1; V: TRBV20-1; size: -; CDR3: CSASVRGPVAFF; DNA: TGCAGTGCTAGTGTCAGGGGGCCCGTTGCTTTCTTT
D: -; J: TRBJ1-3; V: TRBV29-1; size: -; CDR3: CSVETRALSGNTIYF; DNA: TGCAGCGTTGAAACCAGGGCCTTATCAGGAAACACCATATATTTT
D: TRBD2; J: TRBJ2-1; V: TRBV9; size: -; CDR3: CASSAGLARNEQFF; DNA: TGTGCCAGCAGCGCCGGACTAGCGAGAAATGAGCAGTTCTTC
D: TRBD2; J: TRBJ2-3; V: TRBV6-2/TRBV6-3; size: once; CDR3: CASSSLHPGLAGGKGDTQYF; DNA: TGTGCCAGCAGTTCCCTTCACCCGGGACTAGCGGGGGGTAAAGGAGATACGCAGTATTTT
D: -; J: TRBJ1-1; V: TRBV25-1; size: -; CDR3: CASSPRKDMNTEAFF; DNA: TGTGCCAGCAGTCCCAGAAAAGACATGAACACTGAAGCTTTCTTT
D: TRBD1; J: TRBJ2-2; V: TRBV6-5; size: -; CDR3: CASRGTVAGELFF; DNA: TGTGCCAGCAGGGGGACAGTCGCCGGGGAGCTGTTTTTT
D: TRBD1; J: TRBJ1-1; V: TRBV29-1; size: -; CDR3: CSVSGQGGTEAFF; DNA: TGCAGCGTTTCGGGTCAGGGGGGCACTGAAGCTTTCTTT
D: -; J: TRBJ1-2; V: TRBV6-5; size: -; CDR3: CASSYQDGKGYTF; DNA: TGTGCCAGCAGTTACCAGGATGGTAAAGGCTACACCTTC
D: -; J: TRBJ1-1; V: TRBV3-1/TRBV3-2; size: -; CDR3: CASSQSDRYTEAFF; DNA: TGTGCCAGCAGCCAGTCAGACAGATACACTGAAGCTTTCTTT
D: -; J: TRBJ2-7; V: TRBV28; size: once; CDR3: CASKLDSVYEQYF; DNA: TGTGCCAGCAAGTTAGACAGTGTCTACGAGCAGTACTTC
D: -; J: TRBJ1-1; V: TRBV5-5; size: -; CDR3: CASSRAAGRGRNTEAFF; DNA: TGTGCCAGCAGCCGAGCGGCAGGGCGGGGGAGGAACACTGAAGCTTTCTTT
D: -; J: TRBJ1-5; V: TRBV19; size: few; CDR3: CASSMGGHSGSQPQHF; DNA: TGTGCCAGTAGTATGGGAGGTCACTCCGGCAGTCAGCCCCAGCATTTT
D: -; J: TRBJ1-4; V: TRBV19; size: -; CDR3: CASRHQAGPKGEKLFF; DNA: TGTGCCAGTAGACATCAAGCGGGACCCAAAGGAGAAAAACTGTTTTTT
D: -; J: TRBJ1-2; V: TRBV29-1; size: once; CDR3: CSVEKADRRYGYTF; DNA: TGCAGCGTTGAGAAGGCCGACAGGCGCTATGGCTACACCTTC
D: TRBD1; J: TRBJ1-2; V: TRBV6-6; size: -; CDR3: CASRHPRDRAYGYTF; DNA: TGTGCCAGCAGACACCCCCGGGACAGGGCCTATGGCTACACCTTC
D: TRBD1; J: TRBJ1-2; V: TRBV12-3/TRBV12-4; size: -; CDR3: CASRGQGDYGYTF; DNA: TGTGCCAGCAGAGGACAGGGGGACTATGGCTACACCTTC
D: TRBD1; J: TRBJ1-4; V: TRBV27; size: -; CDR3: CASMETGMDEKLFF; DNA: TGTGCCAGCATGGAGACAGGGATGGATGAAAAACTGTTTTTT
D: -; J: TRBJ2-1; V: TRBV5-1; size: -; CDR3: CASSFGLDSFDSSSYNEQFF; DNA: TGCGCCAGCAGCTTTGGTCTGGACTCCTTCGACTCAAGCTCCTACAATGAGCAGTTCTTC
D: TRBD1; J: TRBJ1-1; V: TRBV10-3; size: -; CDR3: CAITDRVNTEAFF; DNA: TGTGCCATCACAGACAGGGTGAACACTGAAGCTTTCTTT
D: TRBD2; J: TRBJ2-1; V: TRBV18; size: -; CDR3: CASSPYLSGAYNEQFF; DNA: TGTGCCAGCTCACCATATCTTAGCGGGGCCTACAATGAGCAGTTCTTC
D: -; J: TRBJ1-2; V: TRBV5-3; size: -; CDR3: CARSLDRDLLLNYGYTF; DNA: TGTGCCAGAAGCTTGGACAGGGATCTGCTTTTAAACTATGGCTACACCTTC
D: TRBD1; J: TRBJ1-4; V: TRBV11-2; size: -; CDR3: CASSWTGGSNEKLFF; DNA: TGTGCCAGCAGCTGGACAGGGGGCAGTAATGAAAAACTGTTTTTT
D: TRBD1; J: TRBJ1-6; V: TRBV27; size: -; CDR3: CASREDRGSGGNSPLHF; DNA: TGTGCCAGCAGGGAGGACAGGGGATCCGGTGGGAATTCACCCCTCCACTTT
D: -; J: TRBJ2-7; V: TRBV11-2; size: -; CDR3: CASSLGGGPVYEQYF; DNA: TGTGCCAGCAGCTTAGGGGGGGGGCCGGTCTACGAGCAGTACTTC
D: TRBD1; J: TRBJ1-4; V: TRBV7-2; size: -; CDR3: CASSSDRAGEKLFF; DNA: TGTGCCAGCAGCTCCGACAGGGCAGGTGAAAAACTGTTTTTT
D: -; J: TRBJ1-1; V: TRBV5-1; size: -; CDR3: CASSLTGPKDTEAFF; DNA: TGCGCCAGCAGCTTGACAGGCCCGAAGGACACTGAAGCTTTCTTT
D: -; J: TRBJ1-2; V: TRBV6-5; size: -; CDR3: CASSPSTVYGYTF; DNA: TGTGCCAGCAGTCCTTCGACAGTCTATGGCTACACCTTC
D: -; J: TRBJ2-7; V: TRBV7-2; size: once; CDR3: CASSFGTTYEQYF; DNA: TGTGCCAGCAGCTTCGGGACAACCTACGAGCAGTACTTC
D: -; J: TRBJ1-2; V: TRBV19; size: -; CDR3: CASQDRGANYGYTF; DNA: TGTGCCAGTCAGGACAGAGGAGCTAACTATGGCTACACCTTC
D: TRBD1; J: TRBJ1-5; V: TRBV18; size: -; CDR3: CASSYTPQGASSQPQHF; DNA: TGTGCCAGCTCATATACCCCACAGGGGGCATCGAGTCAGCCCCAGCATTTT
D: TRBD1; J: TRBJ2-7; V: TRBV5-4; size: -; CDR3: CASSLGQGFGEQYF; DNA: TGTGCCAGCAGCTTGGGACAGGGGTTCGGCGAGCAGTACTTC